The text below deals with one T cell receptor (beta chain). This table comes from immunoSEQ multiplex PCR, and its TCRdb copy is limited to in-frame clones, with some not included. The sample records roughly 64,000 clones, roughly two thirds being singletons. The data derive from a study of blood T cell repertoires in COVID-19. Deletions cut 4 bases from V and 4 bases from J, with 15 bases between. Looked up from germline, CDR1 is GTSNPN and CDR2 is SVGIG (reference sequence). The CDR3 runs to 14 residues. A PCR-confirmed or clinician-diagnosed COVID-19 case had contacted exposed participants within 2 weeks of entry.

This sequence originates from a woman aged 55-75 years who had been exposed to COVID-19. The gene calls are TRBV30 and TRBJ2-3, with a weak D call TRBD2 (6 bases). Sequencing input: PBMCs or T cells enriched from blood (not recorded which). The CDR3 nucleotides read TGTGCCTGGATCCGGGACTCGAGACCAGATACGCAGTATTTT. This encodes CAWIRDSRPDTQYF.